The clone carrying this TCR beta chain has only a few counts. Its antigen is undetermined. From 5'RACE with constant-segment primers came TCR alpha and TCR beta cDNA libraries that carried sample barcodes and UMIs. One entry per CDR3 protein, called by TCRdb with MiXCR from the 5' RACE reads. The sample includes 350,000 to 500,000 distinct CDR3 sequences, 20% of them seen just once. This specimen belongs to a study of T-cell memory formation after mild COVID-19. The study's findings and limits: Cross-reactive memory apparently joined, as some responding clones appeared in pre-infection memory.

The sequence came from an adult woman who had mild COVID-19 (a few samples of this study predate the infection). Cell type and time point are not known. Input material: PBMCs or a T cell subset sorted from them (not recorded which).

The CDR3 DNA is TGTGCCAGCAGCTTGTCGGTTGGAGGCGACACTGAAGCTTTCTTT. Translated: CASSLSVGGDTEAFF. The chain employs TRBV7-9 and TRBJ1-1; D unresolved. This CDR3 comprises 15 residues. Deletions cut 3 bases from V and 3 bases from J, with 14 bases between. Germline values: CDR1 SEHNR, CDR2 FQNEAQ (reference sequence).